This TCR beta chain was recovered during a study of shared clonotypes between healthy human individuals. Assay used: immunoSEQ multiplex PCR; TCRdb lists only in-frame clones, some missing. The sample yields about 2 million clones, approximately 94% seen once. Naive CD8 cells comprised CD45RO-negative, CCR7-positively selected cells, excluding terminally differentiated effector memory CD45RA+ cells. V was cut by 2 bases and J by 5 bases, with 11 bases left in between. The germline CDR1 and CDR2 sequences are MNHEY and SMNVEV (reference sequence). CDR3 size: 14 residues. V gene TRBV27 combines with J gene TRBJ2-3; either TRBD1 or TRBD2 may fit D (5 bases each). Source material: naive CD8+ T cells sorted from blood. This receptor was taken from a young man in good health. The CDR3 nucleotides read TGTGCCAGCAGTTTAATTCCTGGGGGAGATACGCAGTATTTT. The encoded protein is CASSLIPGGDTQYF.